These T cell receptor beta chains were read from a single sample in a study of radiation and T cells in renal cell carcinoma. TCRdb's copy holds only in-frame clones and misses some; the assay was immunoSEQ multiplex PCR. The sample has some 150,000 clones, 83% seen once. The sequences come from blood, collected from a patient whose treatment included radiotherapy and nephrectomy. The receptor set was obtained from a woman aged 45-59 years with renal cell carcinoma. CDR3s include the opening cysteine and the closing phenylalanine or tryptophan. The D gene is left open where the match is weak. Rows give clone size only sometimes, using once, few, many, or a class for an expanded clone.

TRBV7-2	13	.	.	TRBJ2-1	TGTGCCAGCAGCTTTAGTTCACGGGGGGAGCAGTTCTTC	CASSFSSRGEQFF
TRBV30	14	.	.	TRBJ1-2	TGTGCCTGGAGTGTAGGGCAGCTTAACTATGGCTACACCTTC	CAWSVGQLNYGYTF
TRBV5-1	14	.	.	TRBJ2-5	TGCGCCAGCAGCGATGTCAGGGGCGGACAGACCCAGTACTTC	CASSDVRGGQTQYF
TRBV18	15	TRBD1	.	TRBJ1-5	TGTGCCAGCTCACCCGGACGGGGGACAGGACAGCCCCAGCATTTT	CASSPGRGTGQPQHF
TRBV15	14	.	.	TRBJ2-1	TGTGCCACCAGCGAGTGGACACAAAATAATGAGCAGTTCTTC	CATSEWTQNNEQFF
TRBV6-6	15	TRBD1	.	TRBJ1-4	TGTGCCAGCAGGATTCGGGGACAGGGCGAAGAAAAACTGTTTTTT	CASRIRGQGEEKLFF
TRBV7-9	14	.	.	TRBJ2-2	TGTGCCAGCAGCCTCACAGAGAACACCGGGGAGCTGTTTTTT	CASSLTENTGELFF
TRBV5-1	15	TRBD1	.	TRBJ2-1	TGCGCCAGCAGCGGGGGACAGGGCGCCTACAATGAGCAGTTCTTC	CASSGGQGAYNEQFF
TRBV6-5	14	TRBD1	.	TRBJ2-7	TGTGCCAGCCGCCCGGGACAGGGGCCCTACGAGCAGTACTTC	CASRPGQGPYEQYF
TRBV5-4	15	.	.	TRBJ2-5	TGTGCCAGCAGCTTGGATCCGGGGACGGGAGAGACCCAGTACTTC	CASSLDPGTGETQYF
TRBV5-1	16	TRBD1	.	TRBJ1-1	TGCGCCAGCGTAATGAGGGCAGGGGGCTCGGTCACTGAAGCTTTCTTT	CASVMRAGGSVTEAFF
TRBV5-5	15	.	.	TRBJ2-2	TGTGCCAGCAGCTTGACAGGTCCGAACACCGGGGAGCTGTTTTTT	CASSLTGPNTGELFF
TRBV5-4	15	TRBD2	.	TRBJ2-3	TGTGCCAGCAGCTTGGGGGGACTAAGGACAGATACGCAGTATTTT	CASSLGGLRTDTQYF
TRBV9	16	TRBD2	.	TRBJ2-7	TGTGCCAGCAGCGTAGGAGGTGGCGGGAGTACCTACGAGCAGTACTTC	CASSVGGGGSTYEQYF
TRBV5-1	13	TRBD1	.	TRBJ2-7	TGCGCCAGCAGCGCGGGACAGGGAGGCGAGCAGTACTTC	CASSAGQGGEQYF
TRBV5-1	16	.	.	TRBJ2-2	TGCGCCAGCAGCTTGAACTCAAACCCAGGCACCGGGGAGCTGTTTTTT	CASSLNSNPGTGELFF
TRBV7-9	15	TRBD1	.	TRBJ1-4	TGTGCCAGCAGCCAAACCGGGACAGGGGTCGAAAAACTGTTTTTT	CASSQTGTGVEKLFF
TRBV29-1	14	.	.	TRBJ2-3	TGCAGCGTGGTTTGGGGGGGCCACACAGATACGCAGTATTTT	CSVVWGGHTDTQYF
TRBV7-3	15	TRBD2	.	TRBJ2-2	TGTGCCAGCAGCTCCCCGACTAGCGGGTCCGGGGAGCTGTTTTTT	CASSSPTSGSGELFF
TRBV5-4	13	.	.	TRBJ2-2	TGTGCCAGCAGCTTGGATTTACCCGGGGAGCTGTTTTTT	CASSLDLPGELFF
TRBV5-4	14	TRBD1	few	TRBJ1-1	TGTGCCAGCAGCGGACAGGGGATAGGCACTGAAGCTTTCTTT	CASSGQGIGTEAFF
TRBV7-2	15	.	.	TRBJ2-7	TGTGCCAGCAGCTTAGACCCGGGACCCCAGTACGAGCAGTACTTC	CASSLDPGPQYEQYF
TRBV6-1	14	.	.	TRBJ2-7	TGTGCCAGCAGTGAAGCGGGGAACCGCGGGGAGCAGTACTTC	CASSEAGNRGEQYF
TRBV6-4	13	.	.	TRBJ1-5	TGTGCCAGCAGTTCAACCGGGGGACAGCCCCAGCATTTT	CASSSTGGQPQHF
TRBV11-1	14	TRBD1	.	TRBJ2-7	TGTGCCAGCAGCTGGGGACAGGGAAACTACGAGCAGTACTTC	CASSWGQGNYEQYF
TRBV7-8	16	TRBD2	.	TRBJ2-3	TGTGCCAGCAGCACAGGACTAGCGGGAGTAACAGATACGCAGTATTTT	CASSTGLAGVTDTQYF
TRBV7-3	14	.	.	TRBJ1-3	TGTGCCAGCAGCTTATCCGACTCTGGAAACACCATATATTTT	CASSLSDSGNTIYF
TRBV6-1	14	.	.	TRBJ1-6	TGTGCCAGCAGTGAAGGTGGGGTAGGGTCACCCCTCCACTTT	CASSEGGVGSPLHF
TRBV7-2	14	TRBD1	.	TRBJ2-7	TGTGCCAGCAGCTCGCTAGGACAGGGCTACGAGCAGTACTTC	CASSSLGQGYEQYF
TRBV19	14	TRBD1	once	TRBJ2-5	TGTGCCAGTAGTATCGGGACAGTTCAAGAGACCCAGTACTTC	CASSIGTVQETQYF
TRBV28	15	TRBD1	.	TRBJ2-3	TGTGCCAGCAGTTCCGCGGGACAGGGTCGAGATACGCAGTATTTT	CASSSAGQGRDTQYF
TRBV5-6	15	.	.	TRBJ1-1	TGTGCCAGCAGCCGCCGCCTTACAAGTAACACTGAAGCTTTCTTT	CASSRRLTSNTEAFF
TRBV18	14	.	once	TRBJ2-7	TGTGCCAGCTCACGCGGACGGAACACCTACGAGCAGTACTTC	CASSRGRNTYEQYF
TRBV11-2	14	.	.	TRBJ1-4	TGTGCCAGCAGCGCCCGCAGGGTGAATGAAAAACTGTTTTTT	CASSARRVNEKLFF
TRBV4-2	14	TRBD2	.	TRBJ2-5	TGTGCCAGCAGCCAAGTATCGGGGGGAGAGACCCAGTACTTC	CASSQVSGGETQYF
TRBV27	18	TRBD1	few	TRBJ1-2	TGTGCCAGCGCGAGGTCCGCGTTACAGGGGGCGCAGGGCTATGGCTACACCTTC	CASARSALQGAQGYGYTF
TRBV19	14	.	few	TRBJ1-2	TGTGCCAGTAGTGGTGGGGGATGGGGCTATGGCTACACCTTC	CASSGGGWGYGYTF
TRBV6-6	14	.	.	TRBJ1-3	TGTGCCAGCAGCCAATCCAACTCTGGAAACACCATATATTTT	CASSQSNSGNTIYF
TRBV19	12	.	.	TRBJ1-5	TGTGCCAGTGTAGGTCATCTCCAGCCCCAGCATTTT	CASVGHLQPQHF
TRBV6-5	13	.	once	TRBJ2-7	TGTGCCAGCAGTTCCCCTCAAACCTACGAGCAGTACTTC	CASSSPQTYEQYF
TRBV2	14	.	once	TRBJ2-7	TGTGCCAGCAGTGTTGGGACGGGTTTCTACGAGCAGTACTTC	CASSVGTGFYEQYF
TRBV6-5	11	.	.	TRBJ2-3	TGTGCCAGCAGTCAGGGGGGTACGCAGTATTTT	CASSQGGTQYF